One and the same sample provided the 20 T cell receptor beta chains below, sequenced in a study of cytomegalovirus exposure and HLA in healthy donors. Some clones are missing from TCRdb's copy, which holds only in-frame ones; the method was immunoSEQ multiplex PCR. Among around 150,000 clones listed, 70% to 85% were seen once. Sequencing used PBMCs. These receptors came from a young man in good health and CMV-seropositive.

The chain joins TRBV10-2 to TRBJ2-5, with D possibly TRBD1 on 5 matching bases. Trimming left V 8 bases short and J 5 bases short, with 9 bases between. Germline V gives CDR1 WSHSY, CDR2 SAAADI. The CDR3 runs 11 residues. CDR3 bases: TGCGCCAGCCTGTGGGGCGAGACCCAGTACTTC. Its translation is CASLWGETQYF.

The V call is TRBV7-8, the J call TRBJ2-1; D is unclear. Germline-derived CDR1 and CDR2 are SGHVS and FQNEAQ. The CDR3 loop spans 15 amino acids. With 6 bases removed from V and 0 bases from J, the gap between germline ends came to 12 bases. The CDR3 sequence is CASSPDFGSYNEQFF. Written as DNA, the CDR3 is TGTGCCAGCAGTCCCGACTTCGGCTCCTACAATGAGCAGTTCTTC.

The rearrangement joins TRBV2 to TRBJ2-1; 8 bases are a match to TRBD2. Germline CDR1 is SNHLY and CDR2 is FYNNEI. CDR3 length equals 14 residues. V was pared by 6 bases and J by 5 bases, with 6 bases of the junction left unmatched. The CDR3 region is CASSPRTSNNEQFF. CDR3 sequence (DNA): TGTGCCAGCAGCCCTAGGACTAGCAACAATGAGCAGTTCTTC.

This clone was found a few times. CDR3 nucleotides: TGTGCCAGCAGCTTACAGGGGGCGTCTGAAGCTTTCTTT. It codes for CASSLQGASEAFF. The chain uses TRBV7-2 and TRBJ1-1; 8 nucleotides line up with TRBD1. The germline gives CDR1 SGHTA, CDR2 FQGNSA. Trimming took 2 bases from V and 6 from J; bases not matched to a gene: 2. The CDR3 loop spans 13 amino acids.

This rearrangement joins TRBV30 to TRBJ2-7, with D possibly matching TRBD1 (6 bases). The CDR3 totals 13 residues. V was cut by 2 bases and J by 7 bases, with 15 bases left in between. Germline V gene lookup returns CDR1 GTSNPN and CDR2 SVGIG (reference sequence). CDR3 sequence reads: CAWSRQALGEQYF. The CDR3, as DNA: TGTGCCTGGAGTCGACAGGCCCTGGGGGAGCAGTACTTC. The whole variable domain, remainder taken from reference TRBV30 and TRBJ2-7, is SQTIHQWPATLVQPVGSPLSLECTVEGTSNPNLYWYRQAAGRGLQLLFYSVGIGQISSEVPQNLSASRPQDRQFILSSKKLLLSDSGFYLCAWSRQALGEQYFGPGTRLTVT.

About this clone: Other DNA sequences in this sample translate to the same CDR3. This sequence joins TRBV9 and TRBJ2-2; no reliable D call. Germline CDR1 is SGDLS and CDR2 is YYNGEE. The CDR3 is 12 residues long. V was shortened by 0 bases and J by 8 bases, with 5 bases between the two germline ends. CDR3 amino acids: CASSVGGGELFF. DNA of the CDR3: TGTGCCAGCAGCGTAGGAGGAGGGGAGCTGTTTTTT.

The chain uses TRBV10-3 and TRBJ1-2, with TRBD1 matching 8 bases. V lost 6 bases to trimming and J lost 6 bases; unmatched junction nucleotides: 6. Looked up from germline, CDR1 is ENHRY and CDR2 is SYGVKD. The CDR3 totals 13 residues. The CDR3 DNA follows: TGTGCCATCAGCCTCCAGGGGGCTCATGGCTACACCTTC. Translating it yields CAISLQGAHGYTF.

The chain employs TRBV7-2 and TRBJ2-1; 9 bases are a match to TRBD2. Looked up from germline, CDR1 is SGHTA and CDR2 is FQGNSA. CDR3 length: 16 residues. After removal of 4 bases from V and 3 bases from J, the junction contained 7 bases not matched to a gene. The CDR3 DNA follows: TGTGCCAGCAGCTCCTATTCTAGCGGGAACTACAATGAGCAGTTCTTC. Protein: CASSSYSSGNYNEQFF.

This clone was seen just once. V is TRBV9 and J is TRBJ1-1, with 9 bases matching TRBD1. The CDR3 consists of 15 residues. Germline values: CDR1 SGDLS, CDR2 YYNGEE. V was clipped by 4 bases and J by 3 bases; unmatched bases: 7. CDR3 sequence: CASSPRQGGDTEAFF. The CDR3 DNA sequence: TGTGCCAGCAGCCCTCGACAGGGGGGGGACACTGAAGCTTTCTTT.

This clone was observed a handful of times. The chain employs TRBV6-5 and TRBJ2-1; TRBD2 matches 9 bases. This CDR3 spans 15 amino acids. In germline, CDR1 is MNHEY, CDR2 SVGAGI. Unmatched junction bases numbered 4, after V lost 4 bases and J lost 3 bases. CDR3 loop: CASSLVLAGYNEQFF. CDR3 in DNA: TGTGCCAGCAGTTTGGTACTAGCGGGCTACAATGAGCAGTTCTTC.

The chain employs TRBV5-1 and TRBJ1-1, with TRBD1 matching over 7 bases. The CDR3 runs to 15 residues. With 4 bases clipped from V and 1 base from J, the junction kept 7 bases outside the gene matches. Germline V lookup: CDR1 SGHRS, CDR2 YFSETQ. For the CDR3, the DNA is TGCGCCAGCAGCCAAGGCCCAGGGGGGAACACTGAAGCTTTCTTT. Protein sequence: CASSQGPGGNTEAFF.

This CDR3 reads CASSQVSKTDTQYF. The CDR3 nucleotides read TGTGCCAGCAGCCAAGTGTCTAAAACAGATACGCAGTATTTT. V is TRBV4-2 and J is TRBJ2-3; D uncertain. The V end lost 1 base, the J end lost 3 bases, and 8 bases lay between the germline ends. The CDR3 runs to 14 residues. The germline V gene has CDR1 LGHNA and CDR2 YNFKEQ.

This clone was found once. This chain uses TRBV20-1 with TRBJ2-7, with 8 bases fitting TRBD1. The ends lost 6 bases at V and 3 bases at J; junction bases unmatched: 1. The germline gives CDR1 DFQATT, CDR2 SNEGSKA (reference sequence). CDR3 size: 11 residues. CDR3 bases: TGCAGTGCGGGACAGGACTACGAGCAGTACTTC. It is translated as CSAGQDYEQYF.

V usage is TRBV7-2 and J usage is TRBJ2-7; TRBD2 matches at 10 bases. Germline V CDR1 and CDR2: SGHTA, FQGNSA. Germline trimming cut 5 bases from V and 7 bases from J; bases unmatched to any gene: 8. CDR3 length: 14 residues. Here the CDR3 reads CASSVQRGGGEQYF. Written as DNA, the CDR3 is TGTGCCAGCAGCGTCCAGCGGGGGGGCGGTGAGCAGTACTTC. Filled out from reference TRBV7-2 and TRBJ2-7, the complete variable domain reads GAGVSQSPSNKVTEKGKDVELRCDPISGHTALYWYRQSLGQGLEFLIYFQGNSAPDKSGLPSDRFSAERTGGSVSTLTIQRTQQEDSAVYLCASSVQRGGGEQYFGPGTRLTVT.

The chain is built from TRBV5-6 and TRBJ2-7, with D possibly TRBD1 on 5 matching bases. This CDR3 has 13 amino acids. Germline values: CDR1 SGHDT, CDR2 YYEEEE. The V end was cut by 2 bases, the J end by 4 bases, with 10 bases between. For the CDR3, the DNA is TGTGCCAGCAGCTTAATTAGGACATACGAGCAGTACTTC. Its protein is CASSLIRTYEQYF.

The gene calls are TRBV2 and TRBJ2-7; 7 bases are shared with TRBD1. The V segment lost 8 bases and the J segment 6 bases; nucleotides outside the gene matches: 10. The germline V gene has CDR1 SNHLY and CDR2 FYNNEI. The CDR3 extends over 13 amino acids. CDR3: CASLRDRVGEQYF. The CDR3 coding sequence is TGTGCCAGCTTGAGAGACAGGGTCGGCGAGCAGTACTTC.

This clone was seen only once. The CDR3 sequence: CAWSVGAQGAETQYF. The CDR3 coding sequence is TGTGCCTGGAGTGTAGGAGCACAGGGGGCCGAGACCCAGTACTTC. The J gene is TRBJ2-5, the V gene TRBV30; 9 bases align to TRBD1. Trimming cost V 0 bases and J 5 bases; bases outside gene matches: 7. CDR1 and CDR2 (germline): GTSNPN, SVGIG (reference sequence). This CDR3 spans 15 amino acids.

The rearrangement joins TRBV2 to TRBJ1-3, with TRBD1 as a possible D gene (6 bases). CDR1 and CDR2 (germline): SNHLY, FYNNEI. V lost 5 bases and J 0 bases, leaving 11 bases between the germline ends. CDR3 length: 15 residues. The DNA for the CDR3 is TGTGCCAGCAGTACAGGGACCGTCTCTGGAAACACCATATATTTT. Amino acids: CASSTGTVSGNTIYF.

This clone was counted at least ten times. This chain uses TRBV25-1 with TRBJ1-2; D gene ambiguous. V was shortened by 5 bases and J by 2 bases, with 9 bases between the two germline ends. The CDR3 has 13 residues. Germline CDR1 is MGHDK and CDR2 is SYGVNS. CDR3 coding DNA: TGTGCCAGCAGTTCGGCGGGGAACTATGGCTACACCTTC. Encoded protein: CASSSAGNYGYTF.

The CDR3 protein is CASSYSIRQGAGKLFF. The CDR3 DNA is TGTGCCAGCAGTTACTCGATTCGGCAGGGGGCCGGAAAACTGTTTTTT. The V call is TRBV6-5, the J call TRBJ1-4, with 8 bases matching TRBD1. The J segment lost 10 bases and the V segment lost 0 bases, leaving 10 bases of the junction unmatched. The CDR3 runs 16 residues. Looked up from germline, CDR1 is MNHEY and CDR2 is SVGAGI.